One T cell receptor beta chain is described in this entry. This clone was observed a few times. It has no known antigen specificity. It has no much larger one-base neighbor in the sample; base qualities were not kept. The cohort comprised some 700 healthy bone marrow donors. All cohort members were sampled while nominally healthy, although unrecorded immune exposures were likely present. The donor was CMV seropositive and was included in the group of around 300 seropositive cohort members. A peripheral blood sample was provided by each donor, and peripheral blood mononuclear cells were used for TCR beta sequencing. Genomic DNA extraction from the blood cell samples was performed with the Qiagen DNeasy Blood Extraction Kit. The method behind the library was the immunoSEQ multiplex PCR assay. The multiplex PCR relied on a mix of 60 forward primers for TCR Vbeta segments and 13 reverse primers for TCR Jbeta segments. A multiplex PCR assay on genomic DNA amplified the CDR3 region of rearranged TCR beta genes. The amplified TCR beta libraries were sequenced on the Illumina HiSeq System as 87-base-pair reads. Processing in the source paper ran as follows. A later analysis counted approximately 74 million unique TCR beta chains across the 500 to 850 repertoires, and 9.5 million to 11 million of these chains were shared by at least two donors. To remove PCR and sequencing errors, raw reads were error-corrected and collapsed into unique sequences using a nearest-neighbor algorithm that merged closely related sequences. Alignment of CDR3 sequences to IMGT reference sequences was used to assign V, D and J gene segments. For a sequence to be retained, at least a six-nucleotide match to both a V gene segment and a J gene segment was required. Rearrangements were called productive when the CDR3 lacked stop codons and stayed in frame with V and J; all others were non-productive. CDR3 was defined according to IMGT convention as the region running from the second conserved V-encoded cysteine to the conserved J-encoded phenylalanine. In an earlier analysis of 500 to 650 of the donors, sequences lacking an unambiguous match to a single V gene segment were excluded. In an earlier analysis of 587 of the donors, V segments were called functional above 56.7% productive rearrangements and were called segregating when the between-donor standard deviation exceeded 5%. To diagnose cytomegalovirus status from the catalog of TCR beta chain sequences, a statistical classification framework was built. V and J gene assignment, in a later analysis, came from comparing TCR nucleotide sequences with IMGT/GENE-DB human TR gene sequences. The TCRdist pipeline was used in a later analysis to assign CDR3 sequences and most-parsimonious VDJ recombination scenarios. In a later analysis, each TCR beta chain was defined by its CDR3 amino acid sequence together with its V-gene family, and reads lacking a unique V-gene family were excluded. A later analysis removed 500 to 600 highly shared, low-generation-probability nucleotide sequences to deal with suspected cross-contamination and a sequencing artifact. In a later analysis, a clonal expansion index was calculated for each public chain from normalized within-repertoire ranks of inferred template counts. Generation probabilities in a later analysis came from a VDJ recombination model fitted to out-of-frame rearrangements, and those results were checked against IGoR. In a later analysis, hypergeometric tests were used to score TCR-TCR, TCR-HLA and TCR-CMV co-occurrence, with a repertoire-size bias correction applied to TCR pairs. A later analysis estimated false discovery rates by permuting HLA or CMV assignments 20 times. In a later analysis, co-occurring TCRs were grouped using DBSCAN, with TCRdist sequence similarity added in when clustering inside HLA-allele-positive subsets. Co-occurrence clustering excluded repertoires with fewer than 30,000 or more than 120,000 public chains, plus five with anomalous nucleotide sharing. TCRdb stores this immuneACCESS table with in-frame sequences only. Part of the clones is absent; in the studies checked, under half of the shortfall reflects unresolved V genes, and no reason is known for the rest. D and trimming come from the DNA, and the V and J calls and clone size come from that table. For this sample the table gives 100,000 to 150,000 clones, of which roughly 78% were detected only once. The top ten clones comprise 7.5% to 9.5% of the sample.

The entry originates in a study of cytomegalovirus exposure and HLA in healthy donors (dated by TCRdb to about 2017). About the full investigation: An earlier analysis of about 530 of the donors reported 276 Gb of sequence data and about 120 million unique TCR beta sequences obtained from 150 million to 200 million T cells. About 280 gigabases of sequencing data and around 85 million unique TCR sequences made up an early release that covered under 750 HLA-typed donors. Among about 400 genotyped donors of the cohort, an average of roughly 230,000 unique TCR beta nucleotide sequences was sequenced per donor, of which 15% to 20% were non-productive. A separate validation cohort of some 130 different subjects was used in addition to the roughly 670-subject first cohort. A later genetic analysis took genome-wide SNP genotypes for about 55% of the roughly 700 donors and used that subset as a discovery cohort. The number of typed donors differed by locus: about 620-640 for A, B, C, DRB1 and DQB1; some 500 for DQA1; some 610 for DPA1; and about 450 for DPB1. Every repertoire in the discovery cohort had been generated on one and the same sequencing platform. Using immunosequencing, the study profiled T cell repertoires from 640 or so subjects and related those repertoires to cytomegalovirus serostatus. To predict cytomegalovirus infection status, the study combined high-throughput TCR immunosequencing, statistical association of individual TCRs with disease status, and machine learning. Class I and class II HLA loci were covered by the typing at four-digit resolution. Donor age, sex, ethnicity and CMV serostatus were compiled alongside the repertoire data. The later analysis used no new phenotypic data to find candidate immune exposures, relying instead on TCR beta sequences and their occurrence across donors. An earlier analysis of approximately 630 of the donors applied high-throughput TCR beta sequencing to assess whether each TCR beta V gene segment acted as functional or pseudogenic. Of the 300 to 500 genotyped donors, roughly 80% were placed in the genetic ancestry cluster associated with self-reported Caucasian donors. A few DR-DQ haplotypes were handled as single units for association and clustering because linkage in the cohort was strong. The study was designed to test whether signatures of past pathogen exposure could be identified by cataloging public T cell receptors. In a later analysis, previously published TCR beta repertoires from 666 donors were re-analyzed and high-resolution HLA genotyping was added so that TCR occurrence patterns could be studied.

The paper's findings and limits, for the study overall: Presence/absence analyses assumed roughly uniform sequencing depth across donors, an assumption that may not hold. According to a later genetic analysis, donors in an Asian-associated ancestry cluster had fewer N-insertions in productive TCRs than the approximately 630-donor mean. Broadly in line with IMGT annotations, most TCR beta V segments showed up in productive rearrangements about 87% or about 30% of the time in an earlier analysis of around 600 of the donors. HLA typing was unavailable for some donors at each locus, so association tests used only the typed subset. According to a later analysis, parvovirus B19, influenza, CMV and Epstein-Barr virus appeared linked to several top co-occurrence clusters. According to a later analysis, most CMV-associated TCR beta chains appeared to be HLA-restricted, and the HLA associations seemed to be driven largely by CMV exposure. In both the original and validation cohorts, the classifier was reported to diagnose cytomegalovirus status with high specificity and sensitivity. A few of the identified cytomegalovirus-associated TCR beta chains were confirmed in vitro to be specific for cytomegalovirus antigens. A further reported finding was that TCR beta sequences accurately predicted the HLA-A and HLA-B alleles for most subjects in the first cohort. A group of highly shared sequence variants was considered likely to be a technical artifact of the sequencing pipeline. Correlated functional status among segregating V segments might be attributable to linkage disequilibrium, but an unknown experimental factor could not be ruled out. The study gave a list of about 150 TCR beta chains associated with cytomegalovirus. In a later analysis, HLA-associated TCR beta chains showed more clonal expansion and lower generation probabilities than non-associated chains that were equally common. The authors suggested that the approach could potentially be extended to other disease states and immunological phenotypes. For the cohort, immune exposure information was limited to CMV serostatus. Some IMGT-functional V segments, including TRBV6-2 and TRBV6-3, could not be distinguished by the 87-base-pair reads and were therefore excluded. In a later analysis, the rate of TCR association differed among HLA loci, with DRB1 alleles having the most associated TCRs and HLA-C alleles having the fewest. Roughly 15 rarely observed V segments, including chromosome 9 orphons, were excluded from the earlier analysis of 550 to 700 of the donors because counts were too low. In a later genetic analysis, a missense DCLRE1C variant was associated with V-gene and J-gene trimming of TCR beta chains, and the association was replicated in an independent cohort. This cohort had only TCR beta chains sequenced, and the lack of alpha or paired-chain data limited which features could be detected. Strong co-occurrence of HLA alleles, especially DR and DQ, made assigning TCR associations to individual alleles difficult. Most TCR sequences were seen in very few donors, while some public TCRs were found in many individuals. In a later analysis, around 17,000 TCR beta sequences were associated with specific HLA alleles at a false discovery rate of 0.05.

Measured from the cysteine to the phenylalanine, the CDR3 is 14 residues long. Of the read, only the CDR3 DNA is kept; its 42 bases are in frame from base 1. Trimming accounts for 5 bases at V and 1 base at J, while the number of junction bases matched to no gene is 4. CDR1 SEHNR and CDR2 FQNEAQ are derived from the germline V gene (reference sequence). The chain uses TRBV7-9 and TRBJ2-7, and TRBD1 matches 8 of the central bases. The clonotype was recovered from a man younger than 45 in good health and CMV-seropositive. The sample taken for sequencing was PBMCs. The DNA reads TGTGCCAGCAGCCCCCGGGACAGGTCCTACGAGCAGTACTTC. This codes for CASSPRDRSYEQYF.